Described below is a single T cell receptor beta chain sequence and its context. Its target is not known. The data originate from a study of lymphopenia after photon versus proton radiotherapy. General study results and limits: Photon-treated patients lost naive T cells and TCR diversity; proton-treated stayed stable. In patients who died, overall survival fell as post-nadir TCR diversity dropped more. After the lymphocyte nadir, photon-treated repertoires showed oligoclonal expansion, especially of CD8+ Temra cells. Authors raise, but do not show, better survival with proton therapy.

Clones were read by immunoSEQ multiplex PCR, and TCRdb kept only the in-frame ones, dropping some. The profile shows around 55,000 clones, around 84% of them singletons. The CDR3 sequence is 15 residues long. The sample consisted of peripheral blood, taken from a patient treated with proton-based radiotherapy. The V gene is TRBV21-1, the J gene TRBJ1-4; the D call TRBD1 from the table was never checked on the DNA. TRBV21-1 is a known pseudogene. This clonotype was sampled from a man aged 55 to 70 with pancreatic cancer. CDR3 protein: CASSPRGAITEKLFF. In DNA form, the CDR3 reads TGTGCCAGCAGCCCCCGTGGGGCAATTACTGAAAAACTGTTTTTT.